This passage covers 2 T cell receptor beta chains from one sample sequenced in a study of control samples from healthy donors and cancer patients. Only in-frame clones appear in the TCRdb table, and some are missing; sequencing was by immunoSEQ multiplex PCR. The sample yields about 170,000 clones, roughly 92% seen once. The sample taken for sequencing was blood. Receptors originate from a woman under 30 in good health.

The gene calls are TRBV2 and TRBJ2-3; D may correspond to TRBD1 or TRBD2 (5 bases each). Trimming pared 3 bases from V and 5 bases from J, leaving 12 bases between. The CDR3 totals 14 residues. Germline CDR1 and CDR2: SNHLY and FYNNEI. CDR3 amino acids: CASSDGTLVDTQYF. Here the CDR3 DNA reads TGTGCCAGCAGTGATGGGACCCTGGTAGATACGCAGTATTTT.

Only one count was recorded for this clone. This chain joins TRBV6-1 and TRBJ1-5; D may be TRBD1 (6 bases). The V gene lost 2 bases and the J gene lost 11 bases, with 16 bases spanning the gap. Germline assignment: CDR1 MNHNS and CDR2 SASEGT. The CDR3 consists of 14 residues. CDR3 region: CASSELKRRQAQHF. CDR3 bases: TGTGCCAGCAGTGAATTGAAGAGGAGACAGGCCCAGCATTTT.